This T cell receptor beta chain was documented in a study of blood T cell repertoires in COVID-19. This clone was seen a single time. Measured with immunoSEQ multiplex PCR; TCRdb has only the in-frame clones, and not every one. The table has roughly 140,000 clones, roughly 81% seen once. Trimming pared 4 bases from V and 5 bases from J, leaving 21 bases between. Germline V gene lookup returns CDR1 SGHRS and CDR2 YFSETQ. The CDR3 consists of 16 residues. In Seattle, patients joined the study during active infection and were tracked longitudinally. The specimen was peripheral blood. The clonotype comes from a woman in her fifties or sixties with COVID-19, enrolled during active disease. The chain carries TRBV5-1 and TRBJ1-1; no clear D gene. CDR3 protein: CASSPGGNTKGTEAFF. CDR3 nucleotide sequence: TGCGCCAGCAGCCCGGGAGGTAACACTAAAGGGACTGAAGCTTTCTTT.